Listed below are T cell receptor beta chains from one sample, sequenced in a study of T-cell memory formation after mild COVID-19. TCRdb analysed the 5' RACE reads with MiXCR anew, one entry per CDR3 protein. The table lists approximately 150,000 distinct CDR3 sequences, less than 20% of them singletons. The sample consisted of PBMCs or a T cell subset sorted from them (not recorded which). The receptors derive from an adult woman who had mild COVID-19 (a few samples of this study predate the infection). Cell type and time point are not known. CDR3s leave out the opening cysteine and the closing phenylalanine or tryptophan. The order of the fields is V gene, clone size, J gene, CDR3 protein. Expanded clones are given a class, and other clones once, few, many or no size at all.

>TRBV12-3/TRBV12-4|few|TRBJ2-5
ASSPSPGGRQETQY
>TRBV29-1|few|TRBJ1-2
SVRWRAQVTYGYT
>TRBV12-3/TRBV12-4|-|TRBJ1-4
ASSPQGKGRKLF
>TRBV5-1|-|TRBJ1-1
ASSLPTGSGTEAF
>TRBV7-2|-|TRBJ2-3
ASSQGLIATQY
>TRBV6-5|few|TRBJ2-2
ASSYLQNTGELF
>TRBV12-3/TRBV12-4|few|TRBJ1-5
ASSHRQVYQPQH
>TRBV27|-|TRBJ2-7
ASSYPGQAYEQY
>TRBV7-2|many|TRBJ1-4
ASSLVGQGASNEKLF
>TRBV7-2|-|TRBJ2-7
ASSFRFEQY
>TRBV6-5|few|TRBJ2-3
ASSSLSAGGRGDTQY
>TRBV6-1|few|TRBJ2-7
ASSWYRGNEQY
>TRBV14|few|TRBJ2-7
ASSQVQGTSRY
>TRBV24-1|few|TRBJ2-7
ATSDTTGYEQY
>TRBV11-3|-|TRBJ2-3
ASSRQGMAPDTQY
>TRBV2|-|TRBJ2-3
ASSELSSTDTQY
>TRBV27|many|TRBJ1-2
ASSPRTGTVGT
>TRBV10-3|-|TRBJ1-1
AARTDKNTEAF
>TRBV12-3/TRBV12-4|few|TRBJ2-7
ASSLTSGRLYEQY
>TRBV12-3/TRBV12-4|-|TRBJ2-2
ASRRTSVTGELF
>TRBV4-3|-|TRBJ2-7
ASSQDNGAYEQY
>TRBV5-5|few|TRBJ2-5
ASSRPGNQETQY
>TRBV24-1|few|TRBJ2-1
ATSDSRPSGTHNEQF
>TRBV5-1|-|TRBJ1-2
ASSFSRIQQGYGYT
>TRBV7-3|-|TRBJ1-1
ASSSRGQFEAF
>TRBV5-1|-|TRBJ2-1
ASSVRSGQSNNEQF
>TRBV5-1|-|TRBJ1-1
ASSLAGANRNTEAF
>TRBV6-5|few|TRBJ2-3
ASSSRNRATDTQY
>TRBV5-1|-|TRBJ2-6
ASSLAGDPGANVLT
>TRBV27|-|TRBJ2-7
ASRSREGYEQY
>TRBV12-3/TRBV12-4|few|TRBJ2-1
ASSLGGASVGNEQF
>TRBV5-1|-|TRBJ1-4
ASSFDSPKGEKLF
>TRBV12-3/TRBV12-4|many|TRBJ2-7
ASSPGLAGGYEQY
>TRBV12-3/TRBV12-4|few|TRBJ2-7
ASSPPDRIGEQY
>TRBV5-1|few|TRBJ2-3
ASTGPSTDTQY
>TRBV12-3/TRBV12-4|-|TRBJ2-5
ASSPRTTGTQY
>TRBV7-3|few|TRBJ2-2
ASSFPARGPITGELF
>TRBV6-2/TRBV6-3|-|TRBJ2-1
ASSYSTRGRGRLEGPYNEQF
>TRBV12-3/TRBV12-4|few|TRBJ1-2
ASSLSSNYGYT
>TRBV5-6|few|TRBJ1-6
ASSSDWGKGRSPLH
>TRBV30|once|TRBJ2-5
ACAGWETQY
>TRBV15|few|TRBJ2-1
ATSRGEGAGNEQF
>TRBV11-2|-|TRBJ2-7
ASSPRDRNGEQY
>TRBV20-1|few|TRBJ2-5
SSSRPFSQETQY
>TRBV6-2/TRBV6-3|-|TRBJ2-7
ASSRPTGEQY
>TRBV7-8|once|TRBJ2-3
ASSLREADTQY
>TRBV29-1|-|TRBJ2-3
SVELDRFGDTQY
>TRBV6-1|few|TRBJ2-1
ASSGGPPRNEQF
>TRBV18|few|TRBJ2-5
ASSRNEETQY
>TRBV10-3|-|TRBJ2-5
AISPWTSGGAKETQY
>TRBV5-6|-|TRBJ2-1
ASSFAGGPGNEQF
>TRBV20-1|many|TRBJ2-7
SALNRDRAYEQY